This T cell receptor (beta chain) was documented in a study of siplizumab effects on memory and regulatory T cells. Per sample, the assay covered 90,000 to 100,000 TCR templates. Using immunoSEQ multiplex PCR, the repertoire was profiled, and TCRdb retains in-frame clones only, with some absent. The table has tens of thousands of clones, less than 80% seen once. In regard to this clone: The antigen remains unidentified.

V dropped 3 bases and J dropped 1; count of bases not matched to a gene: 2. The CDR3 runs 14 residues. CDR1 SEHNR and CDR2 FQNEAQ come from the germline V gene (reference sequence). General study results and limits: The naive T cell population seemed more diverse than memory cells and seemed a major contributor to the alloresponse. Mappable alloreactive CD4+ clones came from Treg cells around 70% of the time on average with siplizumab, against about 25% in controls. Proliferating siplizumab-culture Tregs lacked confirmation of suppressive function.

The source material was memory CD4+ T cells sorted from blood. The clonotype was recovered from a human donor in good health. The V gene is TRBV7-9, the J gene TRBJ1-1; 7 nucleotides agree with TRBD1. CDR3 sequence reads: CASSFGTENTEAFF. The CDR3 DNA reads TGTGCCAGCAGCTTCGGGACAGAGAACACTGAAGCTTTCTTT.